A selection of T cell receptor beta chains follows, all from one sample in a study of blood T cell repertoires in COVID-19. Here immunoSEQ multiplex PCR was the method, and the copy in TCRdb shows in-frame clones only, minus some. Counted here are about 250,000 clones, about 87% occurring once; the ten biggest clones make up around 3%. The sequencing sample was made of PBMCs or T cells enriched from blood (not recorded which). The receptors come from a woman between 45 and 60 years old who had recovered from COVID-19. Each CDR3 is given without its conserved first and last residue.

CDR3 protein | J gene | V gene
ASSQGTGWTEAF | TRBJ1-1 | TRBV4-1
ASSPGQPVYGYT | TRBJ1-2 | TRBV9
ASSEAPGSVNTIY | TRBJ1-3 | TRBV2
ASSPDRARSNQPQH | TRBJ1-5 | TRBV19
ASSLGQGALGANVLT | TRBJ2-6 | TRBV7-6
AWSSGSTTDTQY | TRBJ2-3 | TRBV30
ASSGAKGNTIY | TRBJ1-3 | TRBV11-2
ASRGQGQETQY | TRBJ2-5 | TRBV2
ATSRSSGDYGYT | TRBJ1-2 | TRBV15
ASAGSNTGELF | TRBJ2-2 | TRBV6-5
ASSRDLAGGEQY | TRBJ2-7 | TRBV7-8
ASHRVGGAGTEAF | TRBJ1-1 | TRBV6-5
ASRMGTSGRGNEQF | TRBJ2-1 | TRBV2
ATSAGDLSNQPQH | TRBJ1-5 | TRBV24-1
ATSIGGSYNSPLH | TRBJ1-6 | TRBV15
ASSYGTPTMNTGELF | TRBJ2-2 | TRBV5-1
ASKSPGKTKNIQY | TRBJ2-4 | TRBV6-5
ASRTGTRGTGELF | TRBJ2-2 | TRBV6-6
ASSREARERAF | TRBJ1-1 | TRBV4-2
ASSRTSGPSGGETQY | TRBJ2-5 | TRBV19
ASSEGGIQPQH | TRBJ1-5 | TRBV6-1
ASSLDSGFTYEQY | TRBJ2-7 | TRBV5-1
ASSSPGPTGEKLF | TRBJ1-4 | TRBV11-2
ASSFRGTRGYEQY | TRBJ2-7 | TRBV5-6
ASSHPTGGNEKLF | TRBJ1-4 | TRBV4-3
ASSTGQEKNIQY | TRBJ2-4 | TRBV19
ASSVGETIYNEQF | TRBJ2-1 | TRBV18
ASRRQGYNEQF | TRBJ2-1 | TRBV6-5
ASSQTDAYEQY | TRBJ2-7 | TRBV27
ASSPRQGSDTQY | TRBJ2-3 | TRBV4-1
ASSELNSPLH | TRBJ1-6 | TRBV9
ASSQWGQDNSPLH | TRBJ1-6 | TRBV3-1/TRBV3-2
ASSPGLAGNQETQY | TRBJ2-5 | TRBV13
ASSWDRGNEKLF | TRBJ1-4 | TRBV6-5
ASSLDLSSNQPQH | TRBJ1-5 | TRBV11-2
ASQGSSNTEAF | TRBJ1-1 | TRBV30
ASSLTPGQGTWPQH | TRBJ1-5 | TRBV6-5
ASSLTGLPLH | TRBJ1-6 | TRBV12-3/TRBV12-4
AWGTSGKLTDTQY | TRBJ2-3 | TRBV30
ASNSFTENSPLH | TRBJ1-6 | TRBV7-9